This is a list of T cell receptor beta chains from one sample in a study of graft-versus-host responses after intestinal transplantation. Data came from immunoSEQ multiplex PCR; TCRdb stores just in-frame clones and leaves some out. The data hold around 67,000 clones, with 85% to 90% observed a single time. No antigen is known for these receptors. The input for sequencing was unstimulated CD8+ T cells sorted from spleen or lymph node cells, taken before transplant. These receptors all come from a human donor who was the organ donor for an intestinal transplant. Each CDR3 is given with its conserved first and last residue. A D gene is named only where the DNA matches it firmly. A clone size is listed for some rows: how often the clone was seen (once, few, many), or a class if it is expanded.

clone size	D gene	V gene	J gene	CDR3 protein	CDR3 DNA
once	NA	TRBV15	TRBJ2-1	CATSRAQGLDEQFF	TGTGCCACCAGCAGAGCTCAGGGCCTGGATGAGCAGTTCTTC
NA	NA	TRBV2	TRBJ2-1	CASTEQRLGSYNEQFF	TGTGCCAGCACCGAGCAGCGGTTGGGCTCCTACAATGAGCAGTTCTTC
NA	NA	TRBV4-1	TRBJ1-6	CASSLPGGNSPLHF	TGCGCCAGCAGCCTCCCGGGGGGGAATTCACCCCTCCACTTT
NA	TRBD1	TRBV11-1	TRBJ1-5	CASSMTGYAQPQHF	TGTGCCAGCAGCATGACAGGGTATGCTCAGCCCCAGCATTTT
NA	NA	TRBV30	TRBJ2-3	CAWSEGGSPSTDTQYF	TGTGCCTGGAGTGAAGGGGGTAGTCCGAGCACAGATACGCAGTATTTT
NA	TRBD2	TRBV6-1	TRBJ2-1	CASSEGTRSYNEQFF	TGTGCCAGCAGTGAAGGGACTAGGTCCTACAATGAGCAGTTCTTC
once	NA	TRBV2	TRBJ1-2	CASSELGRTNYGYTF	TGTGCCAGCAGTGAACTGGGGCGGACAAACTATGGCTACACCTTC
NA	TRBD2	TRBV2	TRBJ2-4	CASSSGLAGGSPAKNIQYF	TGTGCCAGCAGTTCCGGACTAGCGGGGGGATCTCCAGCCAAAAACATTCAGTACTTC
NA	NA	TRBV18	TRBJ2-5	CASSRADSPGETQYF	TGTGCCAGCTCACGGGCGGACAGCCCCGGAGAGACCCAGTACTTC
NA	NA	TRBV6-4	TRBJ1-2	CASSDGTNYGYTF	TGTGCCAGCAGTGACGGGACAAACTATGGCTACACCTTC
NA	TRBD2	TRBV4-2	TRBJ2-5	CASSPTSGVQETQYF	TGTGCCAGCAGCCCGACTAGCGGGGTCCAAGAGACCCAGTACTTC
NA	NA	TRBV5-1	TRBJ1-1	CASSLTPGERNTEAFF	TGCGCCAGCAGCTTGACCCCAGGTGAAAGGAACACTGAAGCTTTCTTT
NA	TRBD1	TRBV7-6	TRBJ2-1	CASSLGQGSYNEQFF	TGTGCCAGCAGTCTAGGACAGGGATCGTACAATGAGCAGTTCTTC
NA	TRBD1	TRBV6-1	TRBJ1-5	CASMLGQRQPQHF	TGTGCCAGCATGTTGGGACAGCGTCAGCCCCAGCATTTT
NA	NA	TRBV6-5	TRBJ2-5	CASSSTVYQETQYF	TGTGCCAGCAGTTCGACAGTGTACCAAGAGACCCAGTACTTC
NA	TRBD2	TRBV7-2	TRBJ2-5	CASSARGEAETQYF	TGTGCCAGCAGCGCGCGGGGGGAGGCAGAGACCCAGTACTTC
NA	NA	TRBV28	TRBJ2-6	CATHGGAHSGANVLTF	TGTGCCACCCACGGTGGAGCCCACTCTGGGGCCAACGTCCTGACTTTC
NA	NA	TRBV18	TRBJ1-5	CASSPWSLLKNQPQHF	TGTGCCAGCTCACCCTGGTCCTTACTTAAGAATCAGCCCCAGCATTTT